Described below is a single T cell receptor beta chain sequence and its context. Its antigen remains unknown. These data come from a study of radiotherapy plus CTLA-4 blockade in lung cancer. Study-wide background: With 25% to 35% of patients having disease control, objective responses were seen in about 17%. Findings and limits, study-wide: TCR clones originating in tumors grew in number in blood after radiotherapy plus ipilimumab. The best predictor of response was reported to be early blood T cell clone dynamics, with interferon-beta.

Assay: immunoSEQ multiplex PCR; the TCRdb copy retains only in-frame clones and omits some. The profile shows 55,000 to 85,000 clones, 76% of them singletons. This CDR3 is 14 amino acids long. The germline CDR1 and CDR2 sequences are SGDLS and YYNGEE. The trim removed 3 bases at V and 2 bases at J, leaving 2 bases unmatched. This clonotype originated in a human donor with non-small cell lung cancer whose response to radiotherapy plus ipilimumab could not be evaluated. Some clones in this sample may be carry-over from other donors' samples. The specimen comprised peripheral blood, sampled from a patient treated with radiotherapy plus ipilimumab. The rearrangement uses TRBV9 and TRBJ1-2; 9 bases line up with TRBD1. DNA of the CDR3: TGTGCCAGCAGCGCTACAGGGGGCAACTATGGCTACACCTTC. Its protein is CASSATGGNYGYTF.